What follows is one T cell receptor beta chain and its context. Investigators reverse transcribed all isolated RNA, so they sequenced expressed TCRB transcripts. Generated by immunoSEQ multiplex PCR, the TCRdb table keeps only in-frame clones and is missing some. Of under 300,000 clones in the sample, 27% were seen once. CD45RO/CCR7/CD25/CD127/CD95/CD27 sorting isolated CD4+ naive, central memory, regulatory and stem cell-like memory cells. These data originate in a study of beta chain features in type 1 diabetes. Trimming took off 4 bases at V and 4 bases at J, with 17 bases between the two ends. This CDR3 has 15 amino acids. Germline V gives CDR1 SGHRS, CDR2 YFSETQ.

Sequencing used central memory CD4+ T cells from blood. The V call is TRBV5-1, the J call TRBJ1-1; possibly TRBD1 for D (6 bases). The receptor was derived from a man aged 25 to 40 in good health. The chain's CDR3 is CASSPGGGESTEAFF. The CDR3 region has the DNA TGCGCCAGCAGCCCGGGGGGCGGGGAGAGCACTGAAGCTTTCTTT.